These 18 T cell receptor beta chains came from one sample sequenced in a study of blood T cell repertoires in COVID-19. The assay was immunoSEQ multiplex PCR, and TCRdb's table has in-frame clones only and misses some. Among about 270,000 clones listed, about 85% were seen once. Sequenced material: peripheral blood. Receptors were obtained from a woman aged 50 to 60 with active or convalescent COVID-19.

The CDR3 sequence: CASSEAQGGYGYTF. In DNA, the CDR3 is TGTGCCAGCAGTGAAGCGCAAGGGGGTTATGGCTACACCTTC. V is TRBV2 and J is TRBJ1-2; a weak D match, TRBD1 (6 bases). CDR3 length: 14 amino acids. Trimming removed 0 bases from V and 5 bases from J, with 10 bases in between. Germline values: CDR1 SNHLY, CDR2 FYNNEI.

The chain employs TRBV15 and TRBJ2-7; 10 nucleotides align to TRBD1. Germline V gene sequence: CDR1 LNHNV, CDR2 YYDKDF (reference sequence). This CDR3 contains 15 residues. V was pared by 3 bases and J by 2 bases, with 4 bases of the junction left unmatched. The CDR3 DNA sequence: TGTGCCACCAGCAGGCCGGGACAGGGGACCTACGAGCAGTACTTC. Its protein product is CATSRPGQGTYEQYF. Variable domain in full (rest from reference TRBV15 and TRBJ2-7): DAMVIQNPRYQVTQFGKPVTLSCSQTLNHNVMYWYQQKSSQAPKLLFHYYDKDFNNEADTPDNFQSRRPNTSFCFLDIRSPGLGDTAMYLCATSRPGQGTYEQYFGPGTRLTVT.

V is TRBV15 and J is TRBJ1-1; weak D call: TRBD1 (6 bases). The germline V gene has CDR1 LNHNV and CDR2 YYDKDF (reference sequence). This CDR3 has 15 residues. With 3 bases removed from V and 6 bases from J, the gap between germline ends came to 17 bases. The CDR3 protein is CATSSPLNRVPEAFF. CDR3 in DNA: TGTGCCACCAGCAGTCCCTTAAACAGGGTCCCTGAAGCTTTCTTT.

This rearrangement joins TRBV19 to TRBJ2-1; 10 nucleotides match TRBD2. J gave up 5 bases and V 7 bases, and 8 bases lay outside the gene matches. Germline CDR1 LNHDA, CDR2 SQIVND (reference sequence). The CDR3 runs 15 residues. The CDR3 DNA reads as TGTGCCAGTACCCCAGCGGGAGGGCCTAACAATGAGCAGTTCTTC. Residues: CASTPAGGPNNEQFF. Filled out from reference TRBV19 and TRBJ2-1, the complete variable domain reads DGGITQSPKYLFRKEGQNVTLSCEQNLNHDAMYWYRQDPGQGLRLIYYSQIVNDFQKGDIAEGYSVSREKKESFPLTVTSAQKNPTAFYLCASTPAGGPNNEQFFGPGTRLTVL.

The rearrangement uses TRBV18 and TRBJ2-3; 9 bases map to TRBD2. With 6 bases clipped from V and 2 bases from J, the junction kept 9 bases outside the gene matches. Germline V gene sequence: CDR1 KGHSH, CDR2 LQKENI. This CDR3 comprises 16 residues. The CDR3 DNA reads TGTGCCAGCTCTCTCGGTGCTAGCGGGACCACAGATACGCAGTATTTT. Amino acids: CASSLGASGTTDTQYF.

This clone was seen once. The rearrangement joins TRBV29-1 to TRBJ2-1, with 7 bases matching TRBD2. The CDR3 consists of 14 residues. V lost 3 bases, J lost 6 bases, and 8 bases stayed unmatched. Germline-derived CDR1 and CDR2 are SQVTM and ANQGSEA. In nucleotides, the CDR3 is TGCAGCGTTGATCTTCGCGGGAGTGGCAATGAGCAGTTCTTC. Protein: CSVDLRGSGNEQFF.

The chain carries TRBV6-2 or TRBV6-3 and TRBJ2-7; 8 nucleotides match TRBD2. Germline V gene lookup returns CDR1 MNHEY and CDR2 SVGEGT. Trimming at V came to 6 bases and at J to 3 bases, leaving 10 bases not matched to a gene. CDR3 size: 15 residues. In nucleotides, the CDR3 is TGTGCCAGCAGCCCGAGGAGCGGGAGTTTCTACGAGCAGTACTTC. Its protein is CASSPRSGSFYEQYF.

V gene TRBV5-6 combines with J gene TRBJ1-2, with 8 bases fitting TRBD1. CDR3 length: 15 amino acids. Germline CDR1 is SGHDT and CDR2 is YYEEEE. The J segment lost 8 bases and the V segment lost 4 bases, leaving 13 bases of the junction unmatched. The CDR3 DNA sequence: TGTGCCAGCAGCCCAGACAGGGGCGTATGGCGAGGCTACACCTTC. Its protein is CASSPDRGVWRGYTF.

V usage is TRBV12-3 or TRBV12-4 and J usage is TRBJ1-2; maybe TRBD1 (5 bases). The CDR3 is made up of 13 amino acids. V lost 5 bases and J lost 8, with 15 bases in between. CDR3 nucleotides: TGTGCCAGCAGTCCCCGGACGGGGGAGGGCTACACCTTC. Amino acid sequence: CASSPRTGEGYTF.

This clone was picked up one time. DNA of the CDR3: TGCGCCAGCAGCCCATGGGTAGGAGGAAAAAGGACTGAAGCTTTCTTT. Protein sequence: CASSPWVGGKRTEAFF. The chain joins TRBV5-1 to TRBJ1-1; D uncertain. V was clipped by 4 bases and J by 5 bases, with 21 bases between them. Germline CDR1 is SGHRS and CDR2 is YFSETQ. The CDR3 is made up of 16 amino acids.

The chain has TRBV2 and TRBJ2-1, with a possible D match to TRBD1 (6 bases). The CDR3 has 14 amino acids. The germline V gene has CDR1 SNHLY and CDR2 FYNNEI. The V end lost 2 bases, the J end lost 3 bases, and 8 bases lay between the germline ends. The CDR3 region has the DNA TGTGCCAGCAGTGAAAGGGGGAGCTACAATGAGCAGTTCTTC. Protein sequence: CASSERGSYNEQFF.

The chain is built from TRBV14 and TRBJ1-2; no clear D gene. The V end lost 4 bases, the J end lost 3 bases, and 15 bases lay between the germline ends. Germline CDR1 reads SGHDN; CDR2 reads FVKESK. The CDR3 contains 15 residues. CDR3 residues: CASSPTAAPYYGYTF. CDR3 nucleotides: TGTGCCAGCAGCCCCACGGCGGCCCCATACTATGGCTACACCTTC.

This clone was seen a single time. The CDR3: CASSLAGWGLQNTGELFF. The CDR3 DNA follows: TGTGCCAGCAGCCTGGCCGGATGGGGGCTACAGAACACCGGGGAGCTGTTTTTT. The chain combines TRBV11-3 with TRBJ2-2; a possible D gene is TRBD1 (6 bases). The V and J ends lost 5 bases and 1 base respectively, with 20 bases between them. Per the germline V gene, CDR1 is SGHNT and CDR2 is YENEEA. CDR3 length: 18 amino acids.

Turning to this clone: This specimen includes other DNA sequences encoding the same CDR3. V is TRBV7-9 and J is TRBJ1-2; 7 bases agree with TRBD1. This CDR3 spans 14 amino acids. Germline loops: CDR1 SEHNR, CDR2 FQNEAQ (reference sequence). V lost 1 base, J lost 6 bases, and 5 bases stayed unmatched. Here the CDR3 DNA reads TGTGCCAGCAGCTTAGACAGGGGACACGATGGCTACACCTTC. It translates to CASSLDRGHDGYTF.

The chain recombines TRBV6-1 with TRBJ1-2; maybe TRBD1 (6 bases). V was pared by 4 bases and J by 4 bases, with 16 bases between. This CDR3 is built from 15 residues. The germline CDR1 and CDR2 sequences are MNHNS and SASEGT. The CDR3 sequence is CASSAAGGLGYGYTF. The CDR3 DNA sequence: TGTGCCAGCAGTGCAGCCGGGGGGCTCGGCTATGGCTACACCTTC.

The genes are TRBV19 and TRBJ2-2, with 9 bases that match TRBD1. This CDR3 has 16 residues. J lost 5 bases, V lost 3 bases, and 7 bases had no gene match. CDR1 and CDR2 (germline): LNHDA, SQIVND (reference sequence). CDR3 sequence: CASSMNRGLGTGELFF. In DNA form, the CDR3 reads TGTGCCAGTAGTATGAACAGGGGGCTGGGGACCGGGGAGCTGTTTTTT. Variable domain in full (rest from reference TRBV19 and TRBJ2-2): DGGITQSPKYLFRKEGQNVTLSCEQNLNHDAMYWYRQDPGQGLRLIYYSQIVNDFQKGDIAEGYSVSREKKESFPLTVTSAQKNPTAFYLCASSMNRGLGTGELFFGEGSRLTVL.

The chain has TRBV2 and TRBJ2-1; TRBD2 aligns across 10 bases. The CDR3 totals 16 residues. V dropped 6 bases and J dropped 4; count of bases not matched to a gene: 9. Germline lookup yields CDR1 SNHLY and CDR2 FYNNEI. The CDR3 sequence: CASSRTGTSAYNEQFF. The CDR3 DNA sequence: TGTGCCAGCAGCCGTACCGGGACTAGCGCGTACAATGAGCAGTTCTTC. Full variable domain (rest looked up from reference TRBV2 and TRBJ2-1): EPEVTQTPSHQVTQMGQEVILRCVPISNHLYFYWYRQILGQKVEFLVSFYNNEISEKSEIFDDQFSVERPDGSNFTLKIRSTKLEDSAMYFCASSRTGTSAYNEQFFGPGTRLTVL.

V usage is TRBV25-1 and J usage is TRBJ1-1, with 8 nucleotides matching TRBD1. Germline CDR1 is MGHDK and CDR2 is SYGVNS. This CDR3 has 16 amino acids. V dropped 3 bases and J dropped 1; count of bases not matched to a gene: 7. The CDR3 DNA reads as TGTGCCAGCAGTGACCCTTCAACAGGGGGGAACACTGAAGCTTTCTTT. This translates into CASSDPSTGGNTEAFF.